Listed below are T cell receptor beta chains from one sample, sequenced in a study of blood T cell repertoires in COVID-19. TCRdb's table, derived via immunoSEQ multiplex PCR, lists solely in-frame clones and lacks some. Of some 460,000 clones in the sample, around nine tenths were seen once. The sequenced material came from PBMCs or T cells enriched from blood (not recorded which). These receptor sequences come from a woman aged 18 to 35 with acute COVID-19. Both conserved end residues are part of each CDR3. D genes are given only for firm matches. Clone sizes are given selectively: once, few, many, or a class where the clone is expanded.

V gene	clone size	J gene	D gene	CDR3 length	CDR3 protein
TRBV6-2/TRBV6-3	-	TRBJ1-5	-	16	CASSPPGGLNRQPQHF
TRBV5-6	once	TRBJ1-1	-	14	CASSLGGLDTEAFF
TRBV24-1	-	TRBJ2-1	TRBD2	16	CATSDPTSGSYNEQFF
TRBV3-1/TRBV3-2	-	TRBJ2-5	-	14	CASSQVGLEETQYF
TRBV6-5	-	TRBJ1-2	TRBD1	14	CASSYFQTKTGLTF
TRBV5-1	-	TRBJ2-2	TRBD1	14	CASSWTGLSGELFF
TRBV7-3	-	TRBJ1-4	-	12	CASSLTREKLFF
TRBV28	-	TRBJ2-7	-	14	CASSLYSPGYEQYF
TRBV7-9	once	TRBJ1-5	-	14	CASSLQGVRQPQHF
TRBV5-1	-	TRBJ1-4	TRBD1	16	CASSLEPGQGYEKLFF
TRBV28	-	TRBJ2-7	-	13	CASSPRAAYEQYF
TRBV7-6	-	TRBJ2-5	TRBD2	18	CASSLFSGGHTYQETQYF
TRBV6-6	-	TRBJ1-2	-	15	CASTATPGLGHGYTF
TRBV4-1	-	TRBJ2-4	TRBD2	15	CASSQVGGITRIQYF
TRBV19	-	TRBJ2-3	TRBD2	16	CASSIKPRRGGVTQYF